This record concerns one TCR beta chain sequence. This record belongs to a study of blood T cell repertoires in COVID-19. The wider study: The United States, Italy and Spain supplied acute and convalescent COVID-19 samples. Sources were T cells, B-cell-depleted T cells, or PBMCs; the material itself was cDNA or gDNA.

Sequencing used immunoSEQ multiplex PCR; TCRdb keeps in-frame clones, though not all of them. The repertoire holds approximately 99,000 clones, with about four fifths as singletons. The CDR3 runs 13 residues. Germline V gene data show CDR1 as SGHTA and CDR2 as FQGTGA. Trimming took 6 bases from V and 10 from J, leaving 13 bases between them. The sequenced sample was peripheral blood. The genes are TRBV7-3 and TRBJ1-6, with D possibly being TRBD1 (6 bases). The sequence was obtained from a woman aged 65 to 85 with acute or convalescent COVID-19. The CDR3 DNA reads as TGTGCCAGCAGTTTTACCCAGGGGTCACCCCTCCACTTT. Translated, it gives CASSFTQGSPLHF. The full variable domain, its missing parts supplied by reference TRBV7-3 and TRBJ1-6, is GAGVSQTPSNKVTEKGKYVELRCDPISGHTALYWYRQSLGQGPEFLIYFQGTGAADDSGLPNDRFFAVRPEGSVSTLKIQRTERGDSAVYLCASSFTQGSPLHFGNGTRLTVT.